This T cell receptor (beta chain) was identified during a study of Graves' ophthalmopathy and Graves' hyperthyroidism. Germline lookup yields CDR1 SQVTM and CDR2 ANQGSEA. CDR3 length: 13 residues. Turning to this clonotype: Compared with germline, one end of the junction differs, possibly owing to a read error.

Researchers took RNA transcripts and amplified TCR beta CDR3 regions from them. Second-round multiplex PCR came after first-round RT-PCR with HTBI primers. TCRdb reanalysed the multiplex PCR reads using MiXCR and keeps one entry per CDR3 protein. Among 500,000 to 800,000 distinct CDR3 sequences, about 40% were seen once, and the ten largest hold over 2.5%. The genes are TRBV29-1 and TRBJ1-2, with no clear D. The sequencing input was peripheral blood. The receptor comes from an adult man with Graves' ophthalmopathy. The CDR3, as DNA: TGCAGCGCTGAAGGGCCGGAGGGATATGGCTACACCTTC. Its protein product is CSAEGPEGYGYTF.